This T cell receptor beta chain comes out of a study of CD8 T cells in ankylosing spondylitis. Study findings and constraints: Matched ankylosing spondylitis synovial fluid reportedly showed significant enrichment of disease-linked clones.

TCRdb used MiXCR to reprocess the 5' RACE reads, holding one entry per CDR3 protein. Of about 40,000 distinct CDR3 sequences in the sample, about 17% were seen once. With respect to this clonotype: Its target is not known. The junction shows a germline mismatch at one end, possibly a read error.

This clonotype originated in a male donor with ankylosing spondylitis or in good health (not recorded which). The specimen sequenced was blood.

CDR3 sequence: CASREDRFRNEQFF. CDR3 bases: TGTGCCAGCAGGGAAGACAGGTTCCGCAATGAGCAGTTCTTC. The V gene is TRBV2, the J gene TRBJ2-1, with D maybe TRBD1 (6 bases). The germline gives CDR1 SNHLY, CDR2 FYNNEI. CDR3 length equals 14 residues.